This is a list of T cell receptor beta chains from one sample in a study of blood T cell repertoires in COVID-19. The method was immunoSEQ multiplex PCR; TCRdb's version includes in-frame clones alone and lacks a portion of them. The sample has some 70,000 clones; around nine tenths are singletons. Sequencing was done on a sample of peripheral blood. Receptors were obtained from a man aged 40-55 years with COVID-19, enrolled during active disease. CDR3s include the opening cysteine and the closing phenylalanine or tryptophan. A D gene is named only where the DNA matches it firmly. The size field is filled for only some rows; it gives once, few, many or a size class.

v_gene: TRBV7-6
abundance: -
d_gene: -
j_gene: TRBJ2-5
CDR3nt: TGTGCCAGCAGCTTGGACAGACAAGAGACCCAGTACTTC
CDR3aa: CASSLDRQETQYF

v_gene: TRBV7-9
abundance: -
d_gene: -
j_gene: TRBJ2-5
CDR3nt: TGTGCCAGCAGCTTATCCCGGGGTAGTCAAGAGACCCAGTACTTC
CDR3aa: CASSLSRGSQETQYF

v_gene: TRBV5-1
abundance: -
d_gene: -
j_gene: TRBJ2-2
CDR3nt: TGCGCCAGCAGCCTCAACACAGACCCCACCGGGGAGCTGTTTTTT
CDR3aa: CASSLNTDPTGELFF

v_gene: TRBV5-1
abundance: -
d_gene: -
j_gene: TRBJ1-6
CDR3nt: TGCGCCAGCAGCTTGATTAACCGGGGGGCCGATAATTCACCCCTCCACTTT
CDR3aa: CASSLINRGADNSPLHF

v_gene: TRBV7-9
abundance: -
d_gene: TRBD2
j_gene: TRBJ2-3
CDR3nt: TGTGCCAGCAGCACCACTAGCGGGGGTTCAGATACGCAGTATTTT
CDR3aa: CASSTTSGGSDTQYF

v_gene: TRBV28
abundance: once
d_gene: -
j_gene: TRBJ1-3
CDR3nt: TGTGCCAGCAGGGCACAGGAGTACTCTGGAAACACCATATATTTT
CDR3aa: CASRAQEYSGNTIYF

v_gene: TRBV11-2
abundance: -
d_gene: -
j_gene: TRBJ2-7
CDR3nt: TGTGCCAGCAGCACCGGTTTGGGCCGGGAGCAGTACTTC
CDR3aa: CASSTGLGREQYF

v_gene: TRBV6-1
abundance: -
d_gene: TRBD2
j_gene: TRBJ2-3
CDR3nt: TGTGCCAGCAGTGCCCTGACTAGCGGGGGGGCTTGGGATACGCAGTATTTT
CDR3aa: CASSALTSGGAWDTQYF

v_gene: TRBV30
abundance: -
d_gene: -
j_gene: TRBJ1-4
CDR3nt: TGTGCCTGGAGCCTCGGGGGGGGGACCATTGAAAAACTGTTTTTT
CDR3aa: CAWSLGGGTIEKLFF

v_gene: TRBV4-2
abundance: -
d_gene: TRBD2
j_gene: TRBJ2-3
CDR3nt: TGTGCCAGCAGCCAAGGACTAGCGGGGGGCACAGATACGCAGTATTTT
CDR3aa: CASSQGLAGGTDTQYF

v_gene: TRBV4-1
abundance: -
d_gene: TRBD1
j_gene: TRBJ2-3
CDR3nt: TGCGCCAGCAGCCGACAGGGCTTTAGCACAGATACGCAGTATTTT
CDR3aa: CASSRQGFSTDTQYF

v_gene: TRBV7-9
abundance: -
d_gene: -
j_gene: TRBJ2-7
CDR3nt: TGTGCCAGCAGCTTGCGGGCCACAGAGGGCTACGAGCAGTACTTC
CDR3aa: CASSLRATEGYEQYF

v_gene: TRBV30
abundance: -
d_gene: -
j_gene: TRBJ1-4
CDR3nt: TGTGCCGTAGACTCAAATGAAAAACTGTTTTTT
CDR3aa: CAVDSNEKLFF

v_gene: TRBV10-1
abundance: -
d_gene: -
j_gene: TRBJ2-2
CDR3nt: TGCGCCAGCAGTGCCGGGACGAACACCGGGGAGCTGTTTTTT
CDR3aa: CASSAGTNTGELFF

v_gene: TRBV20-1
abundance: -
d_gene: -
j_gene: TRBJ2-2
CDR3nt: TGCAGTGCTAGTGAGGGGCCACTTCTTAACACCGGGGAGCTGTTTTTT
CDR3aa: CSASEGPLLNTGELFF

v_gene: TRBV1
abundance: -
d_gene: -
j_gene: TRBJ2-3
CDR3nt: TGCACCAGCAGCCGGCCCCATTGTAGCGGGCATACGCAGTATTTT
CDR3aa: CTSSRPHCSGHTQYF

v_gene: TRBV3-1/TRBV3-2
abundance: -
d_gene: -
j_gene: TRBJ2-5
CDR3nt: TGTGCCAGCAGCCTCCGGGACTACCTTGGGGGCGAGACCCAGTACTTC
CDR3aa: CASSLRDYLGGETQYF

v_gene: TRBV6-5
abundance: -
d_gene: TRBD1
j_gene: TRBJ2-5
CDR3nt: TGTGCCAGCAGTTACTCGGGACAGCAAGAGACCCAGTACTTC
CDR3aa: CASSYSGQQETQYF

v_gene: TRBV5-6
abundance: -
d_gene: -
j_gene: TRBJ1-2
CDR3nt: TGTGCCAGCAGCTTGTTGGTTACAGGCCGTGGCTACACCTTC
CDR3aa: CASSLLVTGRGYTF

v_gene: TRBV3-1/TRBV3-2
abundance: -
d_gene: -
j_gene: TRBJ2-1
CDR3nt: TGTGCCAGCAGCCAAGGTTTGGCCTCCTACAATGAGCAGTTCTTC
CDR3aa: CASSQGLASYNEQFF

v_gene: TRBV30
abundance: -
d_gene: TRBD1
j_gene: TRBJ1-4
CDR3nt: TGTGCCTGGAACCCGGGACAGGGGGCCGAAAAACTGTTTTTT
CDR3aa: CAWNPGQGAEKLFF

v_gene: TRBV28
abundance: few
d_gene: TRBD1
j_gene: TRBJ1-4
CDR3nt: TGTGCCAGCACCAACCGGACAGGGATAGTGTCCGACGAAAAACTGTTTTTT
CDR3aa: CASTNRTGIVSDEKLFF

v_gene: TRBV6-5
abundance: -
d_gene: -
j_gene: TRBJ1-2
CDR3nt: TGTGCCAGCAGTTACAGTGGACAGTATGGCTACACCTTC
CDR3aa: CASSYSGQYGYTF

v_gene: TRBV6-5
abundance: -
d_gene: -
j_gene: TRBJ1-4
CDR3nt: TGTGCCACCTTCGATAGGGGGGGAACTAATGAAAAACTGTTTTTT
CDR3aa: CATFDRGGTNEKLFF

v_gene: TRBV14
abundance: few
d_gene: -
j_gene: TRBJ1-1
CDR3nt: TGTGCCAGCAGCCAGTCACAGCTTGAAGCTTTCTTT
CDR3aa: CASSQSQLEAFF

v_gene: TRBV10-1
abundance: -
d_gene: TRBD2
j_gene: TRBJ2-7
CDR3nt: TGCGCCAGCAGTTCGGGTAGCGGGGGGTACGAGCAGTACTTC
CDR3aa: CASSSGSGGYEQYF

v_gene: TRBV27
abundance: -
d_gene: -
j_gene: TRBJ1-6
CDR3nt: TGTGCCAGCAGCCGGGGTAGGTTAGATAATTCACCCCTCCACTTT
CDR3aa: CASSRGRLDNSPLHF

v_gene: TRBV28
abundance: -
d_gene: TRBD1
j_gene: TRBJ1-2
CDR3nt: TGTGCCAGCGGCAGGGGGCCCTATGGCTACACCTTC
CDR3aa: CASGRGPYGYTF

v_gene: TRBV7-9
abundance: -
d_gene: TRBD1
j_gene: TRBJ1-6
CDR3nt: TGTGCCACGGACAGGGGTGACTCCTATAATTCACCCCTCCACTTT
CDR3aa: CATDRGDSYNSPLHF

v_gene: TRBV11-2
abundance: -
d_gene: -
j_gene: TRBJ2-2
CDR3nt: TGTGCCAGCAGCTTGCTTGTCGGGGGAGGCACCGGGGAGCTGTTTTTT
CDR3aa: CASSLLVGGGTGELFF

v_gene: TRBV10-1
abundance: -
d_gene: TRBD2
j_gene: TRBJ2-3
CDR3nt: TGCGCCAGCAGTGTAACTAGCGGGCGAACAGATACGCAGTATTTT
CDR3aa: CASSVTSGRTDTQYF

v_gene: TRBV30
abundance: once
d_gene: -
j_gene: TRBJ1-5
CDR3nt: TGTGCCTGGAGTTCCCAGGTTTACAATCAGCCCCAGCATTTT
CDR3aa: CAWSSQVYNQPQHF

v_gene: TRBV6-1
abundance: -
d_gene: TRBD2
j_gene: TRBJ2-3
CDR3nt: TGTGCCAGCAGTGATGCGTTTGGCGGGGGGGCTACAGATACGCAGTATTTT
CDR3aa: CASSDAFGGGATDTQYF

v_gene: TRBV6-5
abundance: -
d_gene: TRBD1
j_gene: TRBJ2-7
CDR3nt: TGTGCCAGCAACACCGGGACAGGGAACTACGAGCAGTACTTC
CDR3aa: CASNTGTGNYEQYF

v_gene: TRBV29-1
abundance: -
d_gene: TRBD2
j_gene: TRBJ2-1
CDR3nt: TGCAGCGTGTGGCGGGGGGGCCAAAATGAGCAGTTCTTC
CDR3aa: CSVWRGGQNEQFF

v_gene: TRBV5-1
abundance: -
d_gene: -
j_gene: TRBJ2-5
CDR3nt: TGCGCCAGCAGCTTGGGGGTCAGGTCCGGGGAAGAGACCCAGTACTTC
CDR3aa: CASSLGVRSGEETQYF

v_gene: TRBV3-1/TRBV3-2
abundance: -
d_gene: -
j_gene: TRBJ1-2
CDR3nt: TGTGCCAGCAGCCAGGGAGGGGCATACGGCCACACCTTC
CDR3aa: CASSQGGAYGHTF

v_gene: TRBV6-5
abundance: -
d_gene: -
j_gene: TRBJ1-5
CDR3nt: TGTGCCAGCAGTTACCCCGAGCGGCGGGGGAATAAGCCCCAGCATTTT
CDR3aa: CASSYPERRGNKPQHF

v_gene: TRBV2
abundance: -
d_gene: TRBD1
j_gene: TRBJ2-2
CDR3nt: TGTGCCAGCAGTGAAGCGGGACAGGGGGCCGGGGAGCTGTTTTTT
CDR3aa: CASSEAGQGAGELFF

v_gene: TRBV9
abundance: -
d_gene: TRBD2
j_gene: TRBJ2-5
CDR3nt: TGTGCCAGCAGCATCGGACTAGGAAGCCAAGAGACCCAGTACTTC
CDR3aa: CASSIGLGSQETQYF